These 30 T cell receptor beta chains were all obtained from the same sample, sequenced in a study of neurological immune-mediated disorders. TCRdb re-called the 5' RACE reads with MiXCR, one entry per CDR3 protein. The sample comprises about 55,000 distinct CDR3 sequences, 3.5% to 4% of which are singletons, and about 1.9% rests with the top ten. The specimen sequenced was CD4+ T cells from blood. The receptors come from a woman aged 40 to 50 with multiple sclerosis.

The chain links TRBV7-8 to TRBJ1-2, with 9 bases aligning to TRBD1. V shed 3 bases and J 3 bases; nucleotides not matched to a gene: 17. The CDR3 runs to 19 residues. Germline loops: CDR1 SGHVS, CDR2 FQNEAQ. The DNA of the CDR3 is TGTGCCAGCAGCTTGAGTCCCTTCAAGACAGGGGGGAAGGACTATGGCTACACCTTC. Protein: CASSLSPFKTGGKDYGYTF.

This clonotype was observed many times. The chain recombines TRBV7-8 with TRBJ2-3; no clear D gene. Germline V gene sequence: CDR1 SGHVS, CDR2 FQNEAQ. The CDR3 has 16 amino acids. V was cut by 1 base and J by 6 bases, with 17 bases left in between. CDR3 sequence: CASSLVVSRSSDTQYF. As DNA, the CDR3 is TGTGCCAGCAGCTTAGTAGTATCGAGGTCGTCGGATACGCAGTATTTT.

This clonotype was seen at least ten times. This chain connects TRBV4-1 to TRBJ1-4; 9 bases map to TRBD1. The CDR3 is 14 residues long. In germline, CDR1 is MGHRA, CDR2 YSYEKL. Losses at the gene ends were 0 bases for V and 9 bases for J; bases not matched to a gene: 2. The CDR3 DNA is TGCGCCAGCAGCCAAGAGGGGACAGGGCAAAAACTGTTTTTT. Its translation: CASSQEGTGQKLFF.

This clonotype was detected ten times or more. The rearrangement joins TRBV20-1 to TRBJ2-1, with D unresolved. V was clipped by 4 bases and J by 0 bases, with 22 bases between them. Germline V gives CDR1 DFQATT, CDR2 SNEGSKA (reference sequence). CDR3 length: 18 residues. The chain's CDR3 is CSAKGPAVLLSSYNEQFF. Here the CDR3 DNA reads TGCAGTGCTAAGGGCCCGGCTGTCTTATTAAGCTCCTACAATGAGCAGTTCTTC.

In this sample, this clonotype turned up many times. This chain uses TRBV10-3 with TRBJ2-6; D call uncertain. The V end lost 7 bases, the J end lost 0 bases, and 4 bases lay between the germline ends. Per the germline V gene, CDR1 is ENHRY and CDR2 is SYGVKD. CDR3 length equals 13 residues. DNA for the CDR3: TGTGCCATCACCCCCTCTGGGGCCAACGTCCTGACTTTC. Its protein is CAITPSGANVLTF.

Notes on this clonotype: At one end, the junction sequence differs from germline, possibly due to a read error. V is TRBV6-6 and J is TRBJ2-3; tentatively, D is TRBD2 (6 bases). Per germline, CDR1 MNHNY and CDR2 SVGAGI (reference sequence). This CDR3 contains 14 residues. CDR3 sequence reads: CASRDPGLTHTQYF. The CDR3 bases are TGTGCCAGCAGGGATCCGGGACTCACACATACACAGTATTTT.

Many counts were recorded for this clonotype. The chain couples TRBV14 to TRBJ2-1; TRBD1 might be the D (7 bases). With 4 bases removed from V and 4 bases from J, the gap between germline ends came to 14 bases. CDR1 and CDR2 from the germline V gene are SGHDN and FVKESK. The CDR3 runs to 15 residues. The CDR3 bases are TGTGCCAGCAGCCCGCACAGGGGAGGATACAATGAGCAGTTCTTC. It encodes CASSPHRGGYNEQFF.

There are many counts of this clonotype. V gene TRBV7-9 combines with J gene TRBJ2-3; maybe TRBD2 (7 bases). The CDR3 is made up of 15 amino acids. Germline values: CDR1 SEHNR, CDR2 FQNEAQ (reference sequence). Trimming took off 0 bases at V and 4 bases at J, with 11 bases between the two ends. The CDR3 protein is CASSLAGGPADTQYF. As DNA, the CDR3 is TGTGCCAGCAGCTTAGCGGGGGGGCCGGCAGATACGCAGTATTTT.

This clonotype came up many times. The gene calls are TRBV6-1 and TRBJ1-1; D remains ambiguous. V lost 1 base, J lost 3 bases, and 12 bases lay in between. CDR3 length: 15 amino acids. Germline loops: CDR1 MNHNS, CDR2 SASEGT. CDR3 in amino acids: CASSEGRAGDTEAFF. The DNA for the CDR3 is TGTGCCAGCAGTGAAGGAAGGGCGGGTGACACTGAAGCTTTCTTT.

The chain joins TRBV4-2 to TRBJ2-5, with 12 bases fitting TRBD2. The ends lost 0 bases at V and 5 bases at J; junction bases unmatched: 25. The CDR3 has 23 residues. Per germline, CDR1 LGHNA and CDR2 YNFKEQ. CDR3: CASSQDLGYGLAGGLPDLETQYF. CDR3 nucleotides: TGTGCCAGCAGCCAAGATTTAGGGTATGGCCTAGCGGGGGGGCTCCCGGACCTTGAGACCCAGTACTTC.

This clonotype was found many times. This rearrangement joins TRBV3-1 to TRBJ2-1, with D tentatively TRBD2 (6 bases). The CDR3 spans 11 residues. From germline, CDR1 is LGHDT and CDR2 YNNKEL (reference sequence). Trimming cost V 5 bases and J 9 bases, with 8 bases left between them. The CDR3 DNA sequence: TGTGCCAGCAGCGGGACTTTTGAGCAGTTCTTC. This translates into CASSGTFEQFF.

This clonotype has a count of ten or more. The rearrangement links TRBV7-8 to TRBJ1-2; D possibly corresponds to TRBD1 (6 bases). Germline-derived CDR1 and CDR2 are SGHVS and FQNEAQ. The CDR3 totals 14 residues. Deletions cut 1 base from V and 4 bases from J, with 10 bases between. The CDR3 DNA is TGTGCCAGCAGCTTAGAGGGGGGTCGCTATGGCTACACCTTC. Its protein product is CASSLEGGRYGYTF.

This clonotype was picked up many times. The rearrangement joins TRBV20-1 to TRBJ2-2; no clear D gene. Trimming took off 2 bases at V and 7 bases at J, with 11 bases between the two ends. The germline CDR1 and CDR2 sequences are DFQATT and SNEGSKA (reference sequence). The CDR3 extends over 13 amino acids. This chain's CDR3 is CSARQEWNGELFF. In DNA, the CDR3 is TGCAGTGCTAGACAGGAATGGAACGGGGAGCTGTTTTTT.

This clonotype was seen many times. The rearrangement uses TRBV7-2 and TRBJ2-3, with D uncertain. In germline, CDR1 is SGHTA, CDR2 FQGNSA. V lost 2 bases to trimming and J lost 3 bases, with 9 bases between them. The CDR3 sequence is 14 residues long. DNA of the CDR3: TGTGCCAGCAGCTTATTAGGGATTACAGATACGCAGTATTTT. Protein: CASSLLGITDTQYF. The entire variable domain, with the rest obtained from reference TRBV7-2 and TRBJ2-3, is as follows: GAGVSQSPSNKVTEKGKDVELRCDPISGHTALYWYRQSLGQGLEFLIYFQGNSAPDKSGLPSDRFSAERTGGSVSTLTIQRTQQEDSAVYLCASSLLGITDTQYFGPGTRLTVL.

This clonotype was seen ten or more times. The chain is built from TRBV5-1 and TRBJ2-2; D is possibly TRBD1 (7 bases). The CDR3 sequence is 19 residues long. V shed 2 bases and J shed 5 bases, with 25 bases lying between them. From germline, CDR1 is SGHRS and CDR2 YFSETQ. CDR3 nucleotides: TGCGCCAGCAGCTTCCCCCAACGAGCGGCAGGGGGGTGGACCGGGGAGCTGTTTTTT. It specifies CASSFPQRAAGGWTGELFF.

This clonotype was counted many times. DNA of the CDR3: TGCAGTGCTTTCGGACAGGAGGGCGGGGAGCTGTTTTTT. It codes for CSAFGQEGGELFF. V and J are TRBV20-1 and TRBJ2-2; D possibly corresponds to TRBD1 (7 bases). The CDR3 runs to 13 residues. Germline values: CDR1 DFQATT, CDR2 SNEGSKA (reference sequence). Deletions cut 5 bases from V and 7 bases from J, with 14 bases between.

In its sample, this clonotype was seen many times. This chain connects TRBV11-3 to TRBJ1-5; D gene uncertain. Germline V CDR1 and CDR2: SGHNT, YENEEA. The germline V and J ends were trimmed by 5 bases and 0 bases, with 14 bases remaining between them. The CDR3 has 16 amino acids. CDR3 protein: CASSPPGDFSNQPQHF. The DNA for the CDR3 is TGTGCCAGCAGCCCCCCCGGGGATTTTAGCAATCAGCCCCAGCATTTT.

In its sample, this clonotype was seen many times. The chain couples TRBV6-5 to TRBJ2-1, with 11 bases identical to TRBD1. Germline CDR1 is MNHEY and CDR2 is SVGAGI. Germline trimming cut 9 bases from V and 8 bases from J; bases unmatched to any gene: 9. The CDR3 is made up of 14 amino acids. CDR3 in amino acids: CARPLGQGVDEQFF. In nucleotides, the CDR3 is TGTGCCAGACCCTTGGGACAGGGGGTGGATGAGCAGTTCTTC.

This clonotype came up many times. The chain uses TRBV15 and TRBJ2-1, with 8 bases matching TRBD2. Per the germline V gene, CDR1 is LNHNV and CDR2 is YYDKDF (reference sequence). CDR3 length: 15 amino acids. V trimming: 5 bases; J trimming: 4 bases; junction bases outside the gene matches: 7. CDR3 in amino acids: CATSGFAGGYNEQFF. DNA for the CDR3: TGTGCCACCAGCGGGTTTGCGGGGGGTTACAATGAGCAGTTCTTC.

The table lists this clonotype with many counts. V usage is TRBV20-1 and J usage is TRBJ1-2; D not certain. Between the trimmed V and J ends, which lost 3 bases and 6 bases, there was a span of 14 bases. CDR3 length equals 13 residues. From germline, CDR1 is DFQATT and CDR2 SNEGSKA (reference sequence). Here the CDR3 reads CSASRPQDDGYTF. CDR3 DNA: TGCAGTGCTAGTAGACCGCAGGACGATGGCTACACCTTC.

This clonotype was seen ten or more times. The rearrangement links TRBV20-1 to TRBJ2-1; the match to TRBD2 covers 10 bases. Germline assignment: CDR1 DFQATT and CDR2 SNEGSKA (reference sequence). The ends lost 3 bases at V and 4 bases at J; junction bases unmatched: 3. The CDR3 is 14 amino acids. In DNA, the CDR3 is TGCAGTGCTAGTAGTAGCGGGGGGTACAATGAGCAGTTCTTC. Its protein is CSASSSGGYNEQFF.

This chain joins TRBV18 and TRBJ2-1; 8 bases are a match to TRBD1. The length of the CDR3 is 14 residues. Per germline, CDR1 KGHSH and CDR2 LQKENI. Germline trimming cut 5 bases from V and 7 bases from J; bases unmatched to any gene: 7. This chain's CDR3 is CASSTMDRENEQFF. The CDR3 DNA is TGTGCCAGCTCAACTATGGACAGGGAAAATGAGCAGTTCTTC.

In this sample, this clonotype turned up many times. The CDR3 here is CSVEGGGALRQYF. The CDR3 nucleotides are TGCAGCGTTGAGGGCGGGGGGGCCCTCAGGCAGTATTTT. The chain uses TRBV29-1 and TRBJ2-3; 9 bases line up with TRBD2. V was clipped by 3 bases and J by 11 bases; unmatched bases: 9. Germline assignment: CDR1 SQVTM and CDR2 ANQGSEA. The CDR3 loop spans 13 amino acids.

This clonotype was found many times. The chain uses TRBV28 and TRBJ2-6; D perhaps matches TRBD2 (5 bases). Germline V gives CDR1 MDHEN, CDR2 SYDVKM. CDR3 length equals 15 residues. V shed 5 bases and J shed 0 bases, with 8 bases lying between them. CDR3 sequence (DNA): TGTGCCAGCAGTATACTAGTCTCTGGGGCCAACGTCCTGACTTTC. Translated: CASSILVSGANVLTF. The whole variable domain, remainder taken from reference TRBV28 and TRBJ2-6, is DVKVTQSSRYLVKRTGEKVFLECVQDMDHENMFWYRQDPGLGLRLIYFSYDVKMKEKGDIPEGYSVSREKKERFSLILESASTNQTSMYLCASSILVSGANVLTFGAGSRLTVL.

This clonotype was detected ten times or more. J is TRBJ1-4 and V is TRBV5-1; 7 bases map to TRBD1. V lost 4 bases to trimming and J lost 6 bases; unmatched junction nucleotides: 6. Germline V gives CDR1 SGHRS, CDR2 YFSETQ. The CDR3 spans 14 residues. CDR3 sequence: CASSLGRGDEKLFF. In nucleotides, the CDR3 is TGCGCCAGCAGCCTCGGCAGGGGGGATGAAAAACTGTTTTTT.

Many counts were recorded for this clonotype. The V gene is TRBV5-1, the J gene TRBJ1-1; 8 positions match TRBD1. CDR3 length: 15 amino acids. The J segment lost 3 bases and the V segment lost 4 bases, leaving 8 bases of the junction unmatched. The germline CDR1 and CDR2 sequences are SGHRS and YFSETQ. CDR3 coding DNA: TGCGCCAGCAGCGATCCTGGACAGGGACACACTGAAGCTTTCTTT. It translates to CASSDPGQGHTEAFF.

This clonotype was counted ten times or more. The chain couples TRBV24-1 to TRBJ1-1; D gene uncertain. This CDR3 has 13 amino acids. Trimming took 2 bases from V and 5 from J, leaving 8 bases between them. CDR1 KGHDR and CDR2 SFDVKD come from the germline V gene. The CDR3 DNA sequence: TGTGCCACCAGTGATTCGGGCCGTACTGAAGCTTTCTTT. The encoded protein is CATSDSGRTEAFF.

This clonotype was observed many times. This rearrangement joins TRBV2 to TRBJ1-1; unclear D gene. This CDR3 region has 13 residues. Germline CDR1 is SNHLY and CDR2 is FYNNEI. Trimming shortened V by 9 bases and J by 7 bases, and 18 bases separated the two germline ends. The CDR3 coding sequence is TGTGCCAGTACCCGCCGCGAGGGAAATGAAGCTTTCTTT. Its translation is CASTRREGNEAFF.

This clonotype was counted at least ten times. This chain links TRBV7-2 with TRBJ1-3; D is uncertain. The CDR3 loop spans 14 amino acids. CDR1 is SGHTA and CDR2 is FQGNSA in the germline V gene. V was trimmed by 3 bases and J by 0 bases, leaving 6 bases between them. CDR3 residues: CASSLDSSGNTIYF. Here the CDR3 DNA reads TGTGCCAGCAGCTTGGATTCCTCTGGAAACACCATATATTTT.

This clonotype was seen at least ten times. The CDR3 sequence: CASSWKAETYEQYF. The DNA for the CDR3 is TGTGCCAGCAGCTGGAAGGCAGAGACCTACGAGCAGTACTTC. The chain uses TRBV7-2 and TRBJ2-7; D gene unclear. The CDR3 extends over 14 amino acids. In germline, CDR1 is SGHTA, CDR2 FQGNSA. The V and J ends lost 4 bases and 2 bases respectively, with 12 bases between them.